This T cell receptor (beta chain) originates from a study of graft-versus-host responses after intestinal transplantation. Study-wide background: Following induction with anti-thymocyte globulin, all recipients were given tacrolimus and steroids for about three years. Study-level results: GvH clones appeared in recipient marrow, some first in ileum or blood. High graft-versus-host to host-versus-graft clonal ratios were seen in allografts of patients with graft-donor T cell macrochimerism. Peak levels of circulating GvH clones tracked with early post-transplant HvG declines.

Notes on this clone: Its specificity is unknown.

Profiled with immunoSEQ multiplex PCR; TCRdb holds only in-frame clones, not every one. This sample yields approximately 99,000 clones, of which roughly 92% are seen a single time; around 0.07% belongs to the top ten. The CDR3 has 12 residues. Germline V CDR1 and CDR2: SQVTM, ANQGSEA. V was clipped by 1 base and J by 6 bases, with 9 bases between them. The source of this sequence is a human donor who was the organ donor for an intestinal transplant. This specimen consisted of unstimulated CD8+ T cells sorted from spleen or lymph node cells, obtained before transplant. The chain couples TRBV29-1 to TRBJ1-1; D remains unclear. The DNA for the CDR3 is TGCAGCGTTGAAGGGCCCACCCCTGAAGCTTTCTTT. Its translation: CSVEGPTPEAFF.